The T cell receptor beta chain described here comes from a study of beta chain features in type 1 diabetes. Study-level background: There was similarity between patients and healthy donors in age, gender and cell yields. There were approximately 100,000,000 sorted cells examined across all samples.

Germline loops: CDR1 GTSNPN, CDR2 SVGIG (reference sequence). The CDR3 is 19 amino acids. Trimming at V came to 0 bases and at J to 8 bases, leaving 20 bases not matched to a gene. To note about this clone: What it recognizes is unknown.

Whole-study findings and limits: For Type 1 diabetes patients, all four CD4+ subsets carried TCRB CDR3s that were moderately but significantly shorter.

Expressed TCRB transcripts were sequenced because the isolated RNA had all been reverse transcribed beforehand. Clones were sequenced by immunoSEQ multiplex PCR, and TCRdb holds only the in-frame ones, with some missing. The sample consists of about 300,000 clones, about 13% of them appearing once. The source is a woman in her late teens or twenties with type 1 diabetes. This chain links TRBV30 with TRBJ2-1, with 9 bases lining up with TRBD2. What was sequenced was naive CD4+ T cells from blood. CDR3: CAWSVSQTWGSGSLDEQFF. The CDR3 DNA follows: TGTGCCTGGAGTGTCTCCCAAACTTGGGGTAGCGGGAGCCTCGATGAGCAGTTCTTC. The complete variable domain, with remaining parts taken from reference TRBV30 and TRBJ2-1, reads SQTIHQWPATLVQPVGSPLSLECTVEGTSNPNLYWYRQAAGRGLQLLFYSVGIGQISSEVPQNLSASRPQDRQFILSSKKLLLSDSGFYLCAWSVSQTWGSGSLDEQFFGPGTRLTVL.